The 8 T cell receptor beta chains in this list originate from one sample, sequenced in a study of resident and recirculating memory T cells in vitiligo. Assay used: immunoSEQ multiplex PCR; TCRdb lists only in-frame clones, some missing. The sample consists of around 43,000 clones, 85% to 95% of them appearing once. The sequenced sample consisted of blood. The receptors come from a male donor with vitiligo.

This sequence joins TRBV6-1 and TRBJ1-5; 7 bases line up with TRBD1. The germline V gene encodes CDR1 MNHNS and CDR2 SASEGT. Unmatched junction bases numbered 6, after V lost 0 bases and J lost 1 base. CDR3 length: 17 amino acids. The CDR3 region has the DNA TGTGCCAGCAGTGAAGCTTTGACAGGGAGAAGCAATCAGCCCCAGCATTTT. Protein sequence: CASSEALTGRSNQPQHF.

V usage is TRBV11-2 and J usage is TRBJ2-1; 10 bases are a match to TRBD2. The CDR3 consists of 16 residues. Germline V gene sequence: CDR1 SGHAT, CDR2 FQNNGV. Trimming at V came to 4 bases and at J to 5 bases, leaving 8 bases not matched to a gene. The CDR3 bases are TGTGCCAGCAGCTCGAGACTAGCGGGTCGAGACAATGAGCAGTTCTTC. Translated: CASSSRLAGRDNEQFF.

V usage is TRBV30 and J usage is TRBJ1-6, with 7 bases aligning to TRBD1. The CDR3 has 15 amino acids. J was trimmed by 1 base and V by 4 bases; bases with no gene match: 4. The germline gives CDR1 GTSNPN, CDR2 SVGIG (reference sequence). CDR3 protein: CAWKGARSYNSPLHF. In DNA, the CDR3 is TGTGCCTGGAAGGGGGCGCGGTCCTATAATTCACCCCTCCACTTT.

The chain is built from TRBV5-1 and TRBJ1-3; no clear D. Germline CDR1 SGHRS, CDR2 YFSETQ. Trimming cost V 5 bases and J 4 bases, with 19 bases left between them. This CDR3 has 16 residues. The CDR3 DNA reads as TGCGCCAGCAGTTCAGATTTCGGGTCGTCGGGAAACACCATATATTTT. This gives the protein CASSSDFGSSGNTIYF.

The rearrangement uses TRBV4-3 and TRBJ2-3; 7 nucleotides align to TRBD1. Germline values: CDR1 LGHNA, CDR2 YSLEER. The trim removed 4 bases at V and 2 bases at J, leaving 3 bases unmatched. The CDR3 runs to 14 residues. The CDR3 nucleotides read TGCGCCAGCAGCCGGGACAGTCTCACAGATACGCAGTATTTT. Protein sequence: CASSRDSLTDTQYF.

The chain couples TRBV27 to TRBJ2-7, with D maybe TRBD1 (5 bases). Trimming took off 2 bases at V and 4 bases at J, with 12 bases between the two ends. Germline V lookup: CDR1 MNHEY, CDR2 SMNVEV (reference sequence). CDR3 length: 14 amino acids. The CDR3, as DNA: TGTGCCAGCAGTTTAGGGCCAGGGCGGTACGAGCAGTACTTC. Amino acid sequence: CASSLGPGRYEQYF.

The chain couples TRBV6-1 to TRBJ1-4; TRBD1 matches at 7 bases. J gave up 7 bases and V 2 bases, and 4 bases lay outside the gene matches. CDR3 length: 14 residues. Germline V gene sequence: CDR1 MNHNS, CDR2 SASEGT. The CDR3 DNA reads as TGTGCCAGCAGTGAAAGGGGGCTCGTTGAAAAACTGTTTTTT. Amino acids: CASSERGLVEKLFF.

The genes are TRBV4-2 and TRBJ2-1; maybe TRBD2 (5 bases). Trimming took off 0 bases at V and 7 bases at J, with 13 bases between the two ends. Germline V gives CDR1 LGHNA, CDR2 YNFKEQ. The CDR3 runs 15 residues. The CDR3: CASSQDFKLANEQFF. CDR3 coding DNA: TGTGCCAGCAGCCAAGATTTTAAGCTAGCTAATGAGCAGTTCTTC.